These 30 T cell receptor beta chains were sequenced from one sample in a study of Ad26.COV2.S vaccination and SARS-CoV-2 variants (dated by TCRdb to 2020 to 2022). Libraries were built with the immunoSEQ multiplex PCR assay. Here the immuneACCESS table is served through TCRdb, limited to in-frame sequences with V and J called. Missing clones are a known gap in these copies; in checked studies unresolved V genes cover under half, and the rest lacks a known reason. The sample yields around 270,000 clones; about 83% were counted once. Of the sample, just under 3% falls within the top ten clones. This specimen's treatment or condition label, per the study, means: some 20 received Ad26.COV2.S at low or high dose, single or two shots; 5 received placebo; per-sample allocation not given. Repertoires of vaccine and placebo recipients were sequenced from samples collected on day 63 after the first injection.

The sequencing here drew on peripheral blood, taken in a trial of Ad26.COV2.S vaccine versus placebo. The receptor source for this set is a person between 18 and 59 years old who received the Ad26.COV2.S COVID-19 vaccine or a placebo.

The genes are TRBV5-4 and TRBJ1-2, with D perhaps matching TRBD1 (6 bases). CDR1 SGHNT and CDR2 YYREEE come from the germline V gene (reference sequence). V was cut by 4 bases and J by 1 base, with 11 bases left in between. The CDR3 extends over 14 amino acids. The CDR3 loop reads CASSTPGDNYGYTF. The DNA of the CDR3 is TGTGCCAGCAGCACGCCAGGGGATAACTATGGCTACACCTTC.

The V and J genes are TRBV4-3 and TRBJ1-2; D remains ambiguous. This CDR3 region has 15 residues. Germline-derived CDR1 and CDR2 are LGHNA and YSLEER. V shed 0 bases and J shed 0 bases, with 8 bases lying between them. In DNA form, the CDR3 reads TGCGCCAGCAGCCAAGATTTGGGCGCTAACTATGGCTACACCTTC. Translating it yields CASSQDLGANYGYTF.

This chain joins TRBV7-9 and TRBJ1-2, with D possibly TRBD1 on 5 matching bases. Trimming removed 8 bases from V and 2 bases from J, with 24 bases in between. Germline V CDR1 and CDR2: SEHNR, FQNEAQ (reference sequence). CDR3 length equals 17 residues. The CDR3 loop reads CASLAPSARWDNYGYTF. CDR3 coding DNA: TGTGCCAGCTTGGCCCCCAGCGCAAGGTGGGACAACTATGGCTACACCTTC.

The chain is built from TRBV9 and TRBJ2-2; maybe TRBD1 (5 bases). Germline CDR1 SGDLS, CDR2 YYNGEE. Trimming shortened V by 4 bases and J by 5 bases, and 21 bases separated the two germline ends. The CDR3 is made up of 17 amino acids. CDR3 region: CASSSTRTGLDTGELFF. The CDR3 DNA follows: TGTGCCAGCAGCTCCACCCGAACAGGCCTCGATACCGGGGAGCTGTTTTTT.

The chain uses TRBV21-1 and TRBJ1-1; TRBD1, the table's D call, was not compared with the DNA. TRBV21-1 is a pseudogene segment. This CDR3 has 15 amino acids. CDR3 DNA: TGTGCTAGCAGCAAAGGTAGACACCTGAACACTGAAGCTTTCTTT. Its translation: CASSKGRHLNTEAFF.

CDR3 sequence: CASYRADYGYTF. CDR3 DNA sequence: TGTGCCTCCTACAGGGCCGACTATGGCTACACCTTC. V usage is TRBV30 and J usage is TRBJ1-2; weak D call: TRBD1 (6 bases). The V gene lost 7 bases and the J gene lost 3 bases, with 12 bases spanning the gap. The CDR3 loop spans 12 amino acids. Looked up from germline, CDR1 is GTSNPN and CDR2 is SVGIG (reference sequence).

The chain has TRBV7-2 and TRBJ2-2, with TRBD1 identical over 9 bases. CDR3 length: 17 amino acids. The germline V gene has CDR1 SGHTA and CDR2 FQGNSA. J was trimmed by 4 bases and V by 5 bases; bases with no gene match: 11. The CDR3 protein is CASSSLPGTGITGELFF. CDR3 bases: TGTGCCAGCAGCAGTCTCCCCGGGACAGGGATCACCGGGGAGCTGTTTTTT. Full variable domain (missing parts from reference TRBV7-2 and TRBJ2-2): GAGVSQSPSNKVTEKGKDVELRCDPISGHTALYWYRQSLGQGLEFLIYFQGNSAPDKSGLPSDRFSAERTGGSVSTLTIQRTQQEDSAVYLCASSSLPGTGITGELFFGEGSRLTVL.

This clone has just a few counts. The rearrangement links TRBV28 to TRBJ2-5; possible D gene TRBD2, 7 bases. The length of the CDR3 is 15 residues. Germline CDR1 MDHEN, CDR2 SYDVKM. Trimming took 3 bases from V and 2 from J, leaving 13 bases between them. CDR3: CASSFKGGWQETQYF. CDR3 nucleotides: TGTGCCAGCAGTTTTAAGGGGGGGTGGCAAGAGACCCAGTACTTC.

V gene TRBV9 combines with J gene TRBJ1-2; 7 nucleotides match TRBD1. Germline V gene data show CDR1 as SGDLS and CDR2 as YYNGEE. V dropped 4 bases and J dropped 4; count of bases not matched to a gene: 4. The length of the CDR3 is 13 residues. The CDR3 is CASSPDRLYGYTF. Here the CDR3 DNA reads TGTGCCAGCAGCCCGGACAGGCTCTATGGCTACACCTTC.

V gene TRBV4-1 combines with J gene TRBJ1-5; D possibly corresponds to TRBD1 (6 bases). The germline CDR1 and CDR2 sequences are MGHRA and YSYEKL. Trimming cost V 2 bases and J 6 bases, with 11 bases left between them. The CDR3 contains 14 residues. The CDR3 loop is CASSQITGSQPQHF. DNA of the CDR3: TGCGCCAGCAGCCAAATAACAGGGAGTCAGCCCCAGCATTTT.

This clone was recorded a few times. The same CDR3 also results from other DNA sequences found in this sample. V and J are TRBV3-1 (or the pseudogene TRBV3-2) and TRBJ1-3; D gene ambiguous. Trimming left V 1 base short and J 1 base short, with 5 bases between. Germline values: CDR1 LGHDT, CDR2 YNNKEL (reference sequence). The CDR3 is 14 amino acids. The DNA for the CDR3 is TGTGCCAGCAGCCAAGGGGGATCTGGAAACACCATATATTTT. The encoded protein is CASSQGGSGNTIYF.

This CDR3 reads CASRGTPNEKLFF. DNA of the CDR3: TGTGCCAGCAGAGGGACACCTAATGAAAAACTGTTTTTT. The rearrangement uses TRBV5-4 and TRBJ1-4; possible D gene TRBD1, 6 bases. The CDR3 consists of 13 residues. V was cut by 5 bases and J by 3 bases, with 8 bases left in between. Germline CDR1 and CDR2: SGHNT and YYREEE (reference sequence). Drawing the rest from reference TRBV5-4 and TRBJ1-4, the complete variable domain is ETGVTQSPTHLIKTRGQQVTLRCSSQSGHNTVSWYQQALGQGPQFIFQYYREEENGRGNFPPRFSGLQFPNYSSELNVNALELDDSALYLCASRGTPNEKLFFGSGTQLSVL.

The chain carries TRBV5-4 and TRBJ2-5, with 8 positions matching TRBD1. The trim removed 3 bases at V and 1 base at J, leaving 2 bases unmatched. The CDR3 spans 14 residues. The germline V gene has CDR1 SGHNT and CDR2 YYREEE (reference sequence). CDR3: CASSSGQVQETQYF. The CDR3 DNA reads TGTGCCAGCAGCTCGGGACAGGTCCAAGAGACCCAGTACTTC.

Of note for this clone: Other DNA sequences within the sample encode an identical CDR3. J is TRBJ2-1 and V is TRBV3-1 (or the pseudogene TRBV3-2); D remains ambiguous. The germline V gene encodes CDR1 LGHDT and CDR2 YNNKEL (reference sequence). The CDR3 contains 11 residues. V was trimmed by 1 base and J by 10 bases, leaving 5 bases between them. CDR3 protein: CASSQAGEQFF. The CDR3 DNA is TGTGCCAGCAGCCAAGCGGGCGAGCAGTTCTTC.

This clone turned up a few times. The chain uses TRBV6-6 and TRBJ2-7; the match to TRBD2 covers 8 bases. CDR1 and CDR2 (germline): MNHNY, SVGAGI (reference sequence). Trimming removed 7 bases from V and 3 bases from J; junction bases left unmatched: 11. The CDR3 covers 15 residues. This CDR3 reads CASTLALADNYEQYV. DNA for the CDR3: TGTGCCAGCACCCTCGCACTAGCGGATAACTACGAGCAGTACGTC.

This chain joins TRBV29-1 and TRBJ1-5; TRBD1 might be the D (6 bases). The V and J ends lost 4 bases and 2 bases respectively, with 9 bases between them. CDR1 is SQVTM, CDR2 ANQGSEA, per germline. The CDR3 has 13 residues. The CDR3 bases are TGCAGCGTTGCCGGGGGCGGCAATCAGCCCCAGCATTTT. Protein product: CSVAGGGNQPQHF.

There are a few counts of this clone. The J gene is TRBJ1-2, the V gene TRBV7-2, with unresolved D. With 1 base removed from V and 2 bases from J, the gap between germline ends came to 11 bases. Germline lookup yields CDR1 SGHTA and CDR2 FQGNSA. CDR3 length: 15 residues. CDR3 bases: TGTGCCAGCAGCTTAGGTCACAGTTTCAACTATGGCTACACCTTC. The encoded protein is CASSLGHSFNYGYTF. Drawing the rest from reference TRBV7-2 and TRBJ1-2, the complete variable domain is GAGVSQSPSNKVTEKGKDVELRCDPISGHTALYWYRQSLGQGLEFLIYFQGNSAPDKSGLPSDRFSAERTGGSVSTLTIQRTQQEDSAVYLCASSLGHSFNYGYTFGSGTRLTVV.

This chain uses TRBV5-8 with TRBJ1-2; TRBD1 matches 9 bases. This CDR3 region has 15 residues. CDR1 is SGHTS, CDR2 YDEGEE, per germline. The V and J ends lost 4 bases and 3 bases, in that order; junction bases with no gene match: 7. CDR3 region: CASSRGQGYDYGYTF. DNA of the CDR3: TGTGCCAGCAGCCGGGGACAGGGTTATGACTATGGCTACACCTTC. The complete variable domain, with remaining parts taken from reference TRBV5-8 and TRBJ1-2, reads EAGVTQSPTHLIKTRGQQATLRCSPISGHTSVYWYQQALGLGLQFLLWYDEGEERNRGNFPPRFSGRQFPNYSSELNVNALELEDSALYLCASSRGQGYDYGYTFGSGTRLTVV.

In DNA, the CDR3 is TGCGCCAGCAGCTGTCGGGACAAACACTTTTACGAGCAGTACGTC. Translated: CASSCRDKHFYEQYV. The rearrangement links TRBV4-1 to TRBJ2-7, with D maybe TRBD1 (6 bases). Germline-derived CDR1 and CDR2 are MGHRA and YSYEKL. The length of the CDR3 is 15 residues. Deletions cut 5 bases from V and 4 bases from J, with 18 bases between.

V usage is TRBV5-4 and J usage is TRBJ1-2; D gene unclear. Germline V CDR1 and CDR2: SGHNT, YYREEE (reference sequence). Between the trimmed V and J ends, which lost 5 bases and 2 bases, there was a span of 16 bases. The CDR3 is 15 amino acids. As DNA, the CDR3 is TGTGCCAGCAGATTGCACGGGCCCAACAACTATGGCTACACCTTC. This encodes CASRLHGPNNYGYTF.

The J gene is TRBJ1-4, the V gene TRBV30; TRBD1 is a possible D gene (5 bases). The CDR3 is made up of 12 amino acids. Trimming cost V 2 bases and J 11 bases, with 12 bases left between them. The V gene's germline CDR1 is GTSNPN and CDR2 SVGIG (reference sequence). The chain's CDR3 is CAWSRRDSKLFF. The CDR3 DNA reads TGTGCCTGGAGTCGGCGGGACTCCAAACTGTTTTTT.

The chain has TRBV7-9 and TRBJ1-1, with 10 positions matching TRBD1. In germline, CDR1 is SEHNR, CDR2 FQNEAQ (reference sequence). The CDR3 extends over 17 amino acids. J lost 0 bases, V lost 1 base, and 5 bases had no gene match. CDR3 sequence: CASSLETGGGMNTEAFF. CDR3 coding DNA: TGTGCCAGCAGCTTAGAGACAGGGGGCGGTATGAACACTGAAGCTTTCTTT.

CDR3 coding DNA: TGTGCTAGTGGTATAGAGGAGACCCAGTACTTC. This gives the protein CASGIEETQYF. The rearrangement uses TRBV12-5 and TRBJ2-5; D is unclear. CDR3 size: 11 residues. The V gene's germline CDR1 is LGHNT and CDR2 FRNRAP. V was shortened by 5 bases and J by 5 bases, with 6 bases between the two germline ends.

This chain joins TRBV7-9 and TRBJ2-1; D ambiguous. Germline lookup yields CDR1 SEHNR and CDR2 FQNEAQ (reference sequence). The CDR3 consists of 13 residues. V was cut by 1 base and J by 4 bases, with 5 bases left in between. The CDR3 spells CASSLVGYNEQFF. For the CDR3, the DNA is TGTGCCAGCAGCTTAGTAGGGTACAATGAGCAGTTCTTC.

The chain is built from TRBV4-3 and TRBJ1-4; D remains ambiguous. CDR3 size: 15 residues. Germline CDR1 and CDR2: LGHNA and YSLEER. Trimming took 0 bases from V and 2 from J, leaving 7 bases between them. CDR3 coding DNA: TGCGCCAGCAGCCAAGATCAGTTGACTAATGAAAAACTGTTTTTT. Amino acids: CASSQDQLTNEKLFF.

The rearrangement uses TRBV23-1 and TRBJ2-7; D unclear. TRBV23-1 is an ORF for which the function is uncertain. CDR3 size: 15 residues. Trimming left V 6 bases short and J 1 base short, with 16 bases between. The DNA of the CDR3 is TGCGCCAGCAGATCGGACGGAACCAGATCCTACGAGCAGTACTTC. It specifies CASRSDGTRSYEQYF.

The chain combines TRBV3-1 (or the pseudogene TRBV3-2) with TRBJ2-4; D gene uncertain. V was trimmed by 6 bases and J by 6 bases, leaving 12 bases between them. The CDR3 extends over 13 amino acids. Per germline, CDR1 LGHDT and CDR2 YNNKEL (reference sequence). The CDR3, as DNA: TGTGCCAGCAGGGAACTGAGTGGAAACATTCAGTACTTC. This encodes CASRELSGNIQYF.

The table lists this clone with a few counts. The chain combines TRBV15 with TRBJ2-7; 7 bases map to TRBD1. V shed 2 bases and J 6 bases; nucleotides not matched to a gene: 13. CDR1 LNHNV and CDR2 YYDKDF come from the germline V gene (reference sequence). The CDR3 consists of 16 residues. CDR3 protein: CATSRKLKQGLGEQYF. CDR3 in DNA: TGTGCCACCAGCAGAAAACTAAAACAGGGGCTTGGCGAGCAGTACTTC.

This clone was observed a few times. The chain has TRBV30 and TRBJ2-6; D possibly matches TRBD1 or TRBD2 (5 bases each). CDR1 is GTSNPN, CDR2 SVGIG, per germline (reference sequence). Trimming removed 2 bases at V and 3 bases at J, with 23 bases between. The CDR3 is 19 residues long. CDR3 in amino acids: CAWSRAPGHPLLGANVLTF. The CDR3 DNA is TGTGCCTGGAGTCGGGCACCGGGGCACCCTCTCCTTGGGGCCAACGTCCTGACTTTC. Combining the CDR3 with reference TRBV30 and TRBJ2-6 gives the whole variable domain SQTIHQWPATLVQPVGSPLSLECTVEGTSNPNLYWYRQAAGRGLQLLFYSVGIGQISSEVPQNLSASRPQDRQFILSSKKLLLSDSGFYLCAWSRAPGHPLLGANVLTFGAGSRLTVL.

This clone was found a few times. The gene calls are TRBV7-6 and TRBJ1-6, with 8 bases identical to TRBD1. Germline V CDR1 and CDR2: SGHVS, FNYEAQ. The CDR3 is 15 amino acids. V lost 4 bases and J lost 8; bases outside the gene matches: 7. The CDR3 loop reads CASSSTGGRDSPLHF. DNA for the CDR3: TGTGCCAGCAGCTCCACAGGGGGGAGAGATTCACCCCTCCACTTT.